This TCR beta chain was sequenced in a study of blood T cell repertoires in COVID-19. Study-level information: Spain, Italy and the United States supplied samples that represented acute and convalescent COVID-19. Nucleic acid was either cDNA or gDNA, and it came from T cells, B-cell-depleted T cells, or PBMCs.

Germline CDR1 reads MNHEY; CDR2 reads SMNVEV (reference sequence). The V segment lost 0 bases and the J segment 8 bases; nucleotides outside the gene matches: 0. The CDR3 has 13 amino acids. Original handling: Estimated nucleated cell counts came from reference gene primer amplification. The repertoire was sequenced with immunoSEQ multiplex PCR; TCRdb's copy has only in-frame clones and lacks some. The V and J calls and the clone size are those of that table, but D and trimming were determined from the DNA. The sample comprises fewer than 400,000 clones, approximately 86% of which are singletons, and approximately 2.9% rests with the top ten.

The clonotype originates from a human donor in a cohort sampled during active COVID-19. V and J are TRBV27 and TRBJ2-1; the match to TRBD1 covers 8 bases. Sequenced sample: peripheral blood. The CDR3, as DNA: TGTGCCAGCAGTTTATCGGGACAGGATGAGCAGTTCTTC. Translating gives CASSLSGQDEQFF.